The 19 T cell receptor beta chains in this list originate from one sample, sequenced in a study of blood T cell repertoires in COVID-19. Repertoires were generated with immunoSEQ multiplex PCR, while TCRdb's copy carries only in-frame clones and drops some. The sample includes around 210,000 clones, under 85% of them seen just once. Sequencing input: peripheral blood. The receptors stem from a woman older than 75 with COVID-19, enrolled during active disease.

The rearrangement joins TRBV7-2 to TRBJ2-7; D ambiguous. Germline-derived CDR1 and CDR2 are SGHTA and FQGNSA. The CDR3 consists of 12 residues. V lost 5 bases and J lost 2, with 7 bases in between. CDR3 DNA: TGTGCCAGCAGCCGAGAGCCCTACGAGCAGTACTTC. This encodes CASSREPYEQYF.

The chain is built from TRBV5-1 and TRBJ2-2; tentatively, D is TRBD2 (6 bases). The CDR3 is made up of 15 amino acids. Trimming cost V 4 bases and J 1 base, with 11 bases left between them. Germline CDR1 and CDR2: SGHRS and YFSETQ. CDR3 loop: CASSGGVGNTGELFF. The CDR3 bases are TGCGCCAGCAGCGGAGGGGTCGGGAACACCGGGGAGCTGTTTTTT.

This rearrangement joins TRBV11-2 to TRBJ1-3; D is ambiguous. Germline V gives CDR1 SGHAT, CDR2 FQNNGV. The CDR3 is made up of 17 amino acids. V lost 5 bases, J lost 3 bases, and 20 bases lay in between. The DNA of the CDR3 is TGTGCCAGCAGCCCCCCCGTAGGGAGGGTAGGTGGAAACACCATATATTTT. It specifies CASSPPVGRVGGNTIYF. Based on the CDR3 plus reference TRBV11-2 and TRBJ1-3, the full variable domain is EAGVAQSPRYKIIEKRQSVAFWCNPISGHATLYWYQQILGQGPKLLIQFQNNGVVDDSQLPKDRFSAERLKGVDSTLKIQPAKLEDSAVYLCASSPPVGRVGGNTIYFGEGSWLTVV.

This chain connects TRBV28 to TRBJ1-2; D not resolved. Germline values: CDR1 MDHEN, CDR2 SYDVKM. V was pared by 3 bases and J by 4 bases, with 6 bases between. The CDR3 has 12 residues. The CDR3 sequence: CASSFMSYGYTF. CDR3 nucleotides: TGTGCCAGCAGTTTCATGAGCTATGGCTACACCTTC.

The chain couples TRBV19 to TRBJ1-1; 7 bases are shared with TRBD1. CDR1 and CDR2 (germline): LNHDA, SQIVND (reference sequence). After removal of 6 bases from V and 9 bases from J, the junction contained 19 bases not matched to a gene. The CDR3 extends over 16 amino acids. The CDR3 sequence: CASRVRTGQPTNKAFF. The CDR3 region has the DNA TGTGCCAGTAGAGTACGGACGGGACAGCCCACGAACAAAGCTTTCTTT.

V gene TRBV7-2 combines with J gene TRBJ1-1; weak D call: TRBD1 (6 bases). The CDR3 contains 15 residues. The germline V and J ends were trimmed by 6 bases and 2 bases, with 16 bases remaining between them. Germline V gene data show CDR1 as SGHTA and CDR2 as FQGNSA. In nucleotides, the CDR3 is TGTGCCAGCAGGCACGGAATACAGGGAAACACTGAAGCTTTCTTT. Translation: CASRHGIQGNTEAFF.

The V gene is TRBV19, the J gene TRBJ2-1; 7 bases match TRBD2. Per the germline V gene, CDR1 is LNHDA and CDR2 is SQIVND (reference sequence). This CDR3 has 16 residues. Losses at the gene ends were 3 bases for V and 5 bases for J; bases not matched to a gene: 10. In nucleotides, the CDR3 is TGTGCCAGTAGTATTTTTGGGACTACAAGTCACAATGAGCAGTTCTTC. The encoded protein is CASSIFGTTSHNEQFF. The whole variable domain, filled in from reference TRBV19 and TRBJ2-1, reads DGGITQSPKYLFRKEGQNVTLSCEQNLNHDAMYWYRQDPGQGLRLIYYSQIVNDFQKGDIAEGYSVSREKKESFPLTVTSAQKNPTAFYLCASSIFGTTSHNEQFFGPGTRLTVL.

This sequence joins TRBV5-1 and TRBJ1-5, with D unresolved. CDR1 and CDR2 (germline): SGHRS, YFSETQ. CDR3 size: 14 residues. V was clipped by 0 bases and J by 3 bases, with 7 bases between them. CDR3 sequence (DNA): TGCGCCAGCAGCTTGGAGAGTTCCAATCAGCCCCAGCATTTT. Its translation is CASSLESSNQPQHF.

The chain is built from TRBV2 and TRBJ2-7, with TRBD2 identical over 9 bases. Germline CDR1 is SNHLY and CDR2 is FYNNEI. The length of the CDR3 is 14 residues. V shed 3 bases and J 3 bases; nucleotides not matched to a gene: 3. The CDR3 reads CASSERGGFYEQYF. In nucleotides, the CDR3 is TGTGCCAGCAGTGAGCGGGGGGGCTTCTACGAGCAGTACTTC. The full variable domain, rest sourced from reference TRBV2 and TRBJ2-7, is EPEVTQTPSHQVTQMGQEVILRCVPISNHLYFYWYRQILGQKVEFLVSFYNNEISEKSEIFDDQFSVERPDGSNFTLKIRSTKLEDSAMYFCASSERGGFYEQYFGPGTRLTVT.

The CDR3 sequence: CASGGEATDTQYF. CDR3 DNA sequence: TGTGCCAGCGGGGGCGAGGCTACAGATACGCAGTATTTT. The rearrangement links TRBV7-8 to TRBJ2-3, with D possibly being TRBD1 (6 bases). The CDR3 spans 13 residues. V lost 8 bases, J lost 3 bases, and 12 bases lay in between. Germline V gene sequence: CDR1 SGHVS, CDR2 FQNEAQ.

V is TRBV7-9 and J is TRBJ1-2, with a weak D call TRBD1 (5 bases). Germline V lookup: CDR1 SEHNR, CDR2 FQNEAQ (reference sequence). The CDR3 has 16 residues. Deletions cut 3 bases from V and 5 bases from J, with 19 bases between. CDR3 bases: TGTGCCAGCAGCTTCCCCCCAGGGATGCGCCTTTATGGCTACACCTTC. Amino acid sequence: CASSFPPGMRLYGYTF.

In this sample, this clone turned up a few times. The V and J genes are TRBV9 and TRBJ2-2; the match to TRBD2 covers 8 bases. The CDR3 runs to 15 residues. Unmatched junction bases numbered 9, after V lost 7 bases and J lost 4 bases. The germline V gene encodes CDR1 SGDLS and CDR2 YYNGEE. The CDR3 region has the DNA TGTGCCAGCGGGTTTGCCGCGGGGGGCACCGGGGAGCTGTTTTTT. Its translation: CASGFAAGGTGELFF.

The chain combines TRBV7-9 with TRBJ2-7; 8 bases align to TRBD2. CDR1 SEHNR and CDR2 FQNEAQ come from the germline V gene (reference sequence). This CDR3 is built from 13 residues. After removal of 10 bases from V and 5 bases from J, the junction contained 10 bases not matched to a gene. This CDR3 is CATQRESEDEQYF. The CDR3 nucleotides read TGTGCCACCCAGCGGGAGAGCGAGGACGAGCAGTACTTC.

The genes are TRBV7-9 and TRBJ2-3; 7 bases fit TRBD1. V shed 3 bases, J shed 2 bases, and the junction held 5 bases outside the gene matches. The CDR3 totals 15 residues. CDR1 is SEHNR, CDR2 FQNEAQ, per germline (reference sequence). The CDR3 spells CASSLGQKYTDTQYF. The CDR3 DNA reads TGTGCCAGCAGCTTGGGACAGAAATACACAGATACGCAGTATTTT. The full variable domain, completed using reference TRBV7-9 and TRBJ2-3, is DTGVSQNPRHKITKRGQNVTFRCDPISEHNRLYWYRQTLGQGPEFLTYFQNEAQLEKSRLLSDRFSAERPKGSFSTLEIQRTEQGDSAMYLCASSLGQKYTDTQYFGPGTRLTVL.

This chain uses TRBV7-2 with TRBJ2-2, with D tentatively TRBD2 (6 bases). Germline loops: CDR1 SGHTA, CDR2 FQGNSA. The CDR3 length is 15 residues. V was clipped by 5 bases and J by 3 bases, with 13 bases between them. CDR3 residues: CASSPRDSYTGELFF. The CDR3 DNA reads as TGTGCCAGCAGCCCCCGGGACTCATACACCGGGGAGCTGTTTTTT.

The chain is built from TRBV4-2 and TRBJ1-5; 7 nucleotides line up with TRBD1. J was trimmed by 3 bases and V by 4 bases; bases with no gene match: 9. This CDR3 contains 16 residues. Per the germline V gene, CDR1 is LGHNA and CDR2 is YNFKEQ. The CDR3 nucleotides read TGTGCCAGCAGCCCCGGGACAGCATTTCCCAATCAGCCCCAGCATTTT. Its translation is CASSPGTAFPNQPQHF.

The rearrangement joins TRBV21-1 to TRBJ2-1; the table calls TRBD2, which could not be checked here. TRBV21-1 is described as a pseudogene. There are 15 residues in the CDR3. The CDR3 region has the DNA TGTGCCAGCAGCAAAGAGGGCGGGGGGTATAATGAGCAGTTCTTC. Translated: CASSKEGGGYNEQFF.

The rearrangement joins TRBV11-1 to TRBJ2-5; TRBD1 matches at 12 bases. The CDR3 totals 16 residues. Per germline, CDR1 SGHAT and CDR2 FQDESV (reference sequence). V lost 5 bases, J lost 5 bases, and 9 bases stayed unmatched. The CDR3 coding sequence is TGTGCCAGCAGCCCCAGGGACAGGGGGCGATGGGAGACCCAGTACTTC. Translated: CASSPRDRGRWETQYF.

This chain uses TRBV18 with TRBJ1-1; D possibly corresponds to TRBD1 (5 bases). Trimming removed 3 bases from V and 5 bases from J, with 19 bases in between. Germline CDR1 reads KGHSH; CDR2 reads LQKENI. CDR3 length: 16 residues. The CDR3 sequence is CASSPPGTGVKTEAFF. Written as DNA, the CDR3 is TGTGCCAGCTCACCCCCCGGGACGGGGGTTAAGACTGAAGCTTTCTTT.